This is a list of T cell receptor beta chains from one sample in a study of siplizumab effects on memory and regulatory T cells. The assay was immunoSEQ multiplex PCR, and TCRdb's table has in-frame clones only and misses some. Of roughly 100,000 clones in the sample, more than 85% are singletons; the top ten hold 0.9% to 1.4%. The material sequenced was CD4+ T cells sorted from blood. All receptors come from a human donor in good health. Both conserved end residues are part of each CDR3. The D gene is left open where the match is weak. A row's size may be missing; if present it is once, few, many or a size class.

v_call	clone_size	j_call	d_call	cdr3_aa	cdr3_nt
TRBV5-4	NA	TRBJ2-3	TRBD2	CASSYRTSGRFSLDTQYF	TGTGCCAGCAGCTACCGGACTAGCGGGAGGTTCAGTTTGGATACGCAGTATTTT
TRBV2	NA	TRBJ2-3	NA	CASSEVPGTFSTDTQYF	TGTGCCAGCAGTGAAGTTCCAGGAACCTTTAGCACAGATACGCAGTATTTT
TRBV9	NA	TRBJ1-2	TRBD1	CASSVLQGASGYTF	TGTGCCAGCAGCGTCCTACAGGGGGCCTCTGGCTACACCTTC
TRBV27	NA	TRBJ2-7	NA	CASSFRRSSSYEQYF	TGTGCCAGCAGTTTCAGACGGTCCAGCTCCTACGAGCAGTACTTC
TRBV18	once	TRBJ1-5	NA	CASSQDRYSNQPQHF	TGTGCCAGCTCACAGGACAGATATAGCAATCAGCCCCAGCATTTT
TRBV7-9	NA	TRBJ2-5	TRBD1	CATGQEEETQYF	TGTGCCACCGGACAGGAAGAAGAGACCCAGTACTTC
TRBV9	NA	TRBJ2-7	TRBD2	CASSVRGRGEQYF	TGTGCCAGCAGCGTTCGCGGGAGGGGCGAGCAGTACTTC
TRBV9	NA	TRBJ2-2	TRBD2	CASSVSGITSGELFF	TGTGCCAGCAGCGTAAGCGGGATAACTTCCGGGGAGCTGTTTTTT
TRBV29-1	NA	TRBJ2-7	TRBD2	CSVMGTSGSYEQYF	TGCAGCGTTATGGGAACTAGCGGTTCCTACGAGCAGTACTTC
TRBV6-1	NA	TRBJ1-4	NA	CASSPRSLKWEKLFF	TGTGCCAGCAGTCCAAGGAGTCTCAAGTGGGAAAAACTGTTTTTT
TRBV6-1	NA	TRBJ2-5	TRBD1	CASTGQARRAETQYF	TGTGCCAGCACGGGACAGGCCCGGCGAGCGGAGACCCAGTACTTC
TRBV7-9	NA	TRBJ2-1	TRBD2	CASKTSGSGNEQFF	TGTGCCAGCAAGACTAGCGGATCTGGGAATGAGCAGTTCTTC
TRBV5-1	NA	TRBJ2-7	TRBD2	CASSPSPGLGDSYEQYF	TGCGCCAGCAGCCCTTCTCCGGGACTAGGTGACTCCTACGAGCAGTACTTC
TRBV7-7	NA	TRBJ2-2	NA	CASSLRQIGTGELFF	TGTGCCAGCAGCTTACGACAGATTGGGACCGGGGAGCTGTTTTTT
TRBV19	NA	TRBJ1-5	NA	CASSLLGPQPQHF	TGTGCCAGTAGTCTTCTTGGGCCTCAGCCCCAGCATTTT
TRBV18	NA	TRBJ2-3	NA	CASSPQVSSTDTQYF	TGTGCCAGCTCACCACAGGTTTCTAGCACAGATACGCAGTATTTT
TRBV7-8	NA	TRBJ1-4	NA	CASSLWVRTATNEKLFF	TGTGCCAGCAGCTTATGGGTCAGAACAGCAACTAATGAAAAACTGTTTTTT
TRBV5-1	NA	TRBJ2-5	TRBD1	CASSRTGTGVETQYF	TGCGCCAGCAGCAGGACCGGGACAGGGGTAGAGACCCAGTACTTC
TRBV28	NA	TRBJ1-1	NA	CASSFGGGRVKAFF	TGTGCCAGCAGTTTCGGGGGGGGCCGGGTAAAGGCTTTCTTT
TRBV5-4	NA	TRBJ1-4	NA	CASSYRGKANEKLFF	TGTGCCAGCAGCTACCGGGGGAAGGCTAATGAAAAACTGTTTTTT
TRBV30	NA	TRBJ2-7	TRBD1	CAWSVGTGPYEQYF	TGTGCCTGGAGTGTAGGGACAGGTCCCTACGAGCAGTACTTC
TRBV10-1	NA	TRBJ2-7	TRBD2	CASSRELTSGREDGNEQYF	TGCGCCAGCAGTCGAGAGCTGACTAGCGGGAGAGAAGATGGTAACGAGCAGTACTTC
TRBV2	NA	TRBJ2-7	NA	CASSNSYEQYF	TGTGCCAGCAGTAATTCCTACGAGCAGTACTTC
TRBV19	NA	TRBJ2-5	NA	CASSLGGTDETQYF	TGTGCCAGTAGTCTGGGGGGGACAGATGAGACCCAGTACTTC
TRBV20-1	NA	TRBJ1-1	NA	CSGKDTEAFF	TGCAGTGGGAAGGACACTGAAGCTTTCTTT
TRBV6-6	NA	TRBJ2-5	NA	CASSRRDQETQYF	TGTGCCAGCAGCCGGAGGGACCAAGAGACCCAGTACTTC
TRBV29-1	NA	TRBJ1-2	NA	CSVPRLLYGYTF	TGCAGCGTTCCGAGACTACTCTATGGCTACACCTTC
TRBV5-4	NA	TRBJ2-7	NA	CASSPREPVGEQYF	TGTGCCAGCAGTCCACGGGAGCCCGTCGGGGAGCAGTACTTC
TRBV30	NA	TRBJ1-3	NA	CAWGREGQGNTIYF	TGTGCCTGGGGGAGGGAAGGGCAAGGAAACACCATATATTTT
TRBV30	NA	TRBJ1-6	NA	CAWSPGNNSPLHF	TGTGCCTGGAGTCCTGGTAATAATTCACCCCTCCACTTT
TRBV6-5	NA	TRBJ2-7	NA	CASSPRTSIEQYF	TGTGCCAGCAGTCCCCGGACTTCCATAGAGCAGTACTTC
TRBV29-1	once	TRBJ1-2	NA	CSVEQGVVYGYTF	TGCAGCGTTGAACAGGGTGTGGTCTATGGCTACACCTTC
TRBV19	NA	TRBJ2-6	TRBD1	CASSKTGSSPGANVLTF	TGTGCCAGTAGTAAGACAGGGTCTTCGCCTGGGGCCAACGTCCTGACTTTC
TRBV5-1	NA	TRBJ2-5	NA	CASSLGRTDFEQYF	TGCGCCAGCAGCTTGGGCAGGACAGATTTTGAGCAGTACTTC
TRBV18	NA	TRBJ1-5	TRBD1	CASSPTTGTYSNQPQHF	TGTGCCAGCTCACCCACGACAGGGACCTATAGCAATCAGCCCCAGCATTTT
TRBV5-6	NA	TRBJ2-5	NA	CASSLGYSETQYF	TGTGCCAGCAGCTTAGGGTATTCGGAGACCCAGTACTTC
TRBV9	NA	TRBJ2-1	TRBD2	CASSPAAGGDNEQFF	TGTGCCAGCAGCCCAGCAGCGGGAGGGGACAATGAGCAGTTCTTC
TRBV19	few	TRBJ1-2	NA	CASGPRNYGYTF	TGTGCCAGTGGACCGAGGAACTATGGCTACACCTTC
TRBV6-5	once	TRBJ1-1	NA	CASRPLKMNTEAFF	TGTGCCAGCAGACCCCTCAAGATGAACACTGAAGCTTTCTTT
TRBV15	NA	TRBJ2-4	TRBD1	CATSGGQTLAKNIQYF	TGTGCCACCAGCGGGGGACAGACTTTAGCCAAAAACATTCAGTACTTC
TRBV30	NA	TRBJ2-5	TRBD1	CAWGQGGFQETQYF	TGTGCCTGGGGACAGGGGGGATTCCAAGAGACCCAGTACTTC
TRBV28	NA	TRBJ2-3	TRBD2	CASSLWGRAGTDTQYF	TGTGCCAGCAGTTTGTGGGGGAGGGCTGGCACAGATACGCAGTATTTT
TRBV6-1	NA	TRBJ2-7	NA	CASSVSGTVYEQYF	TGTGCCAGCAGTGTTTCCGGGACGGTGTACGAGCAGTACTTC
TRBV15	NA	TRBJ1-1	NA	CATSRDFLGTEAFF	TGTGCCACCAGCAGAGATTTTCTTGGCACTGAAGCTTTCTTT
TRBV13	NA	TRBJ2-7	NA	CASSRVVAEEQYF	TGTGCCAGCAGCAGAGTCGTAGCTGAAGAGCAGTACTTC
TRBV5-1	NA	TRBJ2-7	TRBD2	CASSLALAGVYEQYF	TGCGCCAGCAGCTTGGCACTAGCGGGAGTGTACGAGCAGTACTTC
TRBV7-3	NA	TRBJ2-3	TRBD1	CASSSTTGVLTDTQYF	TGTGCCAGCAGCTCGACGACAGGGGTTTTGACAGATACGCAGTATTTT
TRBV19	NA	TRBJ1-5	NA	CASSIQVTASNQPQHF	TGTGCCAGTAGTATACAAGTGACAGCTAGCAATCAGCCCCAGCATTTT
TRBV28	NA	TRBJ1-4	NA	CASSFIGGNEKLFF	TGTGCCAGCAGTTTCATAGGGGGTAATGAAAAACTGTTTTTT
TRBV7-3	once	TRBJ2-3	NA	CASSDPGDTQYF	TGTGCCAGCAGCGACCCCGGGGATACGCAGTATTTT
TRBV28	NA	TRBJ1-5	TRBD1	CASSLLGQHYSNQPQHF	TGTGCCAGCAGTTTATTGGGACAGCACTATAGCAATCAGCCCCAGCATTTT
TRBV6-5	NA	TRBJ1-2	NA	CASRRERAYGYTF	TGTGCCAGCAGAAGAGAAAGAGCGTATGGCTACACCTTC
TRBV18	few	TRBJ2-5	TRBD2	CASSLLAGETQYF	TGTGCCAGCTCATTACTAGCGGGAGAGACCCAGTACTTC
TRBV4-2	NA	TRBJ2-3	NA	CASSQDGGGQRRDPQYF	TGTGCCAGCAGCCAAGATGGGGGCGGCCAACGTCGGGATCCGCAGTATTTT
TRBV7-3	NA	TRBJ2-2	NA	CASSSSSLGTGELFF	TGTGCCAGCAGCTCCTCGTCCCTGGGGACCGGGGAGCTGTTTTTT
TRBV7-8	NA	TRBJ2-3	TRBD1	CASSFMDRGQSSTDTQYF	TGTGCCAGCAGCTTTATGGACAGGGGGCAGAGTAGCACAGATACGCAGTATTTT
TRBV6-5	NA	TRBJ2-7	TRBD1	CASSRGQVLSYEQYF	TGTGCCAGCAGTCGGGGACAGGTATTATCCTACGAGCAGTACTTC
TRBV11-2	NA	TRBJ2-4	NA	CASSLEGLGLVGRGKNIQYF	TGTGCCAGCAGCTTAGAGGGGCTAGGTTTGGTGGGACGGGGCAAAAACATTCAGTACTTC
TRBV11-1	NA	TRBJ2-7	TRBD2	CASSLRAGGPYEQYF	TGTGCCAGCAGCTTACGAGCGGGAGGGCCTTACGAGCAGTACTTC
TRBV18	NA	TRBJ1-2	TRBD1	CASSPPGQIYGYTF	TGTGCCAGCTCACCACCGGGACAGATTTATGGCTACACCTTC